The 13 T cell receptor beta chains in this list originate from one sample, sequenced in a study of T-cell reconstitution after alpha-beta-depleted transplantation in children (TCRdb year 2016). The sample's treatment or condition label, decoded: allogeneic hematopoietic cell transplantation with graft depleted of TCRalphabeta T cells and CD19 B cells. Receptor amplification or capture employed PCR. The sequencer listed for this sample is Illumina HiSeq 2500. Molecular barcoding was employed in the preparation of TCR libraries, with unique molecular identifiers being used to normalize TCRbeta repertoire quantification. TCRdb cleaned the public reads at Q25 with fastp, built clones with MiXCR and kept in-frame beta chains. Rows with one shared CDR3 protein collapse into an entry with the most common genes and DNA. Here the sample has about 980,000 distinct CDR3 sequences; around 30% occur a single time. About 28% of the sample belongs to the ten largest clones.

The starting material was PBMCs, mostly from graft donor cells, obtained 360 days after TCRalphabeta/CD19-depleted stem cell transplant. These receptors originate from a boy younger than two who had a stem cell transplant for SCID, so the T cells may come from the graft donor.

The chain couples TRBV20-1 to TRBJ2-1; maybe TRBD1 (6 bases). In germline, CDR1 is DFQATT, CDR2 SNEGSKA (reference sequence). Trimming stripped 8 bases from V and 3 bases from J, with 14 bases between. There are 13 residues in the CDR3. CDR3 in amino acids: CSIVGQNYNEQFF. DNA of the CDR3: TGCAGTATTGTTGGACAGAACTACAATGAGCAGTTCTTC.

Only a few counts were recorded for this clonotype. The rearrangement uses TRBV12-3 or TRBV12-4 and TRBJ1-2; D is perhaps TRBD1 (6 bases). The CDR3 spans 13 residues. V lost 5 bases, J lost 6 bases, and 13 bases lay in between. CDR3 DNA: TGTGCCAGCAGTCCGGACAGAAGGCATGGCTACACCTTC. As protein: CASSPDRRHGYTF.

Only a few counts were recorded for this clonotype. The CDR3: CASSFIRNYEQYF. The CDR3 nucleotides are TGTGCCAGCAGTTTTATCAGGAACTACGAGCAGTACTTC. The chain recombines TRBV27 with TRBJ2-7, with D unresolved. The length of the CDR3 is 13 residues. In germline, CDR1 is MNHEY, CDR2 SMNVEV (reference sequence). V lost 3 bases and J lost 3, with 9 bases in between.

As to this clonotype: The CDR3 carries no conserved terminal phenylalanine or tryptophan, so it likely arises from a read error. The chain uses TRBV20-1 and TRBJ1-2, with a possible D match to TRBD1 (5 bases). The CDR3 is 12 residues long. CDR1 DFQATT and CDR2 SNEGSKA come from the germline V gene (reference sequence). Trimming cost V 5 bases and J 4 bases, with 11 bases left between them. For the CDR3, the DNA is TGCAGTGCTGCACGGGGCCCCTATGGCTACACCTAC. Amino acids: CSAARGPYGYTY.

This clonotype was observed a handful of times. The chain carries TRBV10-3 and TRBJ1-5, with unresolved D. This CDR3 contains 14 residues. V was clipped by 1 base and J by 2 bases, with 6 bases between them. CDR1 is ENHRY, CDR2 SYGVKD, per germline. The CDR3 region is CAISEFRGNQPQHF. CDR3 nucleotide sequence: TGTGCCATCAGTGAGTTCCGGGGCAATCAGCCCCAGCATTTT.

The V call is TRBV29-1, the J call TRBJ2-1; D is possibly TRBD1 (7 bases). The germline V gene encodes CDR1 SQVTM and CDR2 ANQGSEA. Trimming left V 7 bases short and J 4 bases short, with 11 bases between. The CDR3 consists of 12 residues. The CDR3, as DNA: TGCAGCGGGGGGGACAGATACAATGAGCAGTTCTTC. This encodes CSGGDRYNEQFF.

The V and J genes are TRBV20-1 and TRBJ1-6; TRBD1 is a possible D gene (6 bases). Germline V gene data show CDR1 as DFQATT and CDR2 as SNEGSKA (reference sequence). The CDR3 is 15 amino acids. V gave up 3 bases and J gave up 7 bases, with 16 bases separating them. The chain's CDR3 is CSASGTDSGNSPLHF. The DNA for the CDR3 is TGCAGTGCTAGCGGAACGGACAGTGGGAATTCACCCCTCCACTTT.

This clonotype was recorded a few times. This chain connects TRBV2 to TRBJ1-1; D possibly corresponds to TRBD1 (5 bases). The V gene's germline CDR1 is SNHLY and CDR2 FYNNEI. This CDR3 region has 14 residues. Trimming stripped 1 base from V and 3 bases from J, with 9 bases between. Here the CDR3 DNA reads TGTGCCAGCAGTGAAGTTGGGGGGTACACTGAAGCTTTCTTT. It specifies CASSEVGGYTEAFF. Together with reference TRBV2 and TRBJ1-1, the CDR3 gives the full variable domain: EPEVTQTPSHQVTQMGQEVILRCVPISNHLYFYWYRQILGQKVEFLVSFYNNEISEKSEIFDDQFSVERPDGSNFTLKIRSTKLEDSAMYFCASSEVGGYTEAFFGQGTRLTVV.

The chain employs TRBV9 and TRBJ2-2; D gene unclear. This CDR3 region has 13 residues. Germline values: CDR1 SGDLS, CDR2 YYNGEE. V lost 0 bases and J 4 bases, leaving 4 bases between the germline ends. CDR3 coding DNA: TGTGCCAGCAGCGTAGGTCCCACCGGGGAGCTGTTTTTT. Residues: CASSVGPTGELFF.

There are a few counts of this clonotype. This chain joins TRBV20-1 and TRBJ2-5; possibly TRBD1 for D (6 bases). Germline CDR1 DFQATT, CDR2 SNEGSKA (reference sequence). This CDR3 region has 15 residues. The ends were cut back, 1 base at V and 4 bases at J, with 16 bases in the middle. This CDR3 reads CSARGPPGQRETQYF. In DNA, the CDR3 is TGCAGTGCTAGAGGTCCTCCGGGACAAAGAGAGACCCAGTACTTC.

This clonotype came up a few times. The chain recombines TRBV29-1 with TRBJ2-3, with D maybe TRBD1 (6 bases). The CDR3 has 12 residues. CDR1 and CDR2 (germline): SQVTM, ANQGSEA. Trimming removed 7 bases from V and 7 bases from J, with 15 bases in between. CDR3 loop: CSEESGTNTQYF. In nucleotides, the CDR3 is TGCAGCGAAGAATCCGGGACAAATACGCAGTATTTT.

J is TRBJ1-4 and V is TRBV13; D is ambiguous. Germline assignment: CDR1 PRHDT and CDR2 FYEKMQ (reference sequence). This CDR3 has 15 amino acids. V was shortened by 4 bases and J by 2 bases, with 11 bases between the two germline ends. CDR3 sequence: CASSSRRATNEKLFF. The CDR3 nucleotides are TGTGCCAGCAGCTCTCGGCGGGCGACTAATGAAAAACTGTTTTTT.

This clonotype was seen a single time. The V gene is TRBV2, the J gene TRBJ2-1; 9 bases fit TRBD1. Looked up from germline, CDR1 is SNHLY and CDR2 is FYNNEI. This CDR3 has 17 amino acids. J lost 4 bases, V lost 6 bases, and 13 bases had no gene match. CDR3: CASSDHLTGGLYNEQFF. The DNA of the CDR3 is TGTGCCAGCAGCGACCATTTGACAGGGGGGCTATACAATGAGCAGTTCTTC.